These 2 T cell receptor beta chains originate from one sample sequenced in a study of PD-L1 blockade in urothelial cancer. As for time point: peripheral blood 6 weeks after treatment start. Measured with immunoSEQ multiplex PCR; TCRdb has only the in-frame clones, and not every one. The table shows tens of thousands of clones, with approximately 81% occurring only once. Sequences were derived from PBMCs, sampled around atezolizumab (anti-PD-L1) treatment. These receptors came from a man aged 65 to 79 with urothelial cancer.

The CDR3 loop reads CASRREYEQYF. For the CDR3, the DNA is TGTGCCAGCAGACGGGAGTACGAGCAGTACTTC. The rearrangement uses TRBV28 and TRBJ2-7, with D perhaps matching TRBD2 (6 bases). Germline V lookup: CDR1 MDHEN, CDR2 SYDVKM. The V end lost 6 bases, the J end lost 4 bases, and 7 bases lay between the germline ends. CDR3 length equals 11 residues. Drawing the rest from reference TRBV28 and TRBJ2-7, the complete variable domain is DVKVTQSSRYLVKRTGEKVFLECVQDMDHENMFWYRQDPGLGLRLIYFSYDVKMKEKGDIPEGYSVSREKKERFSLILESASTNQTSMYLCASRREYEQYFGPGTRLTVT.

The chain links TRBV4-1 to TRBJ1-4; no clear D gene. The germline CDR1 and CDR2 sequences are MGHRA and YSYEKL. The CDR3 covers 15 residues. The germline V and J ends were trimmed by 4 bases and 2 bases, with 11 bases remaining between them. The CDR3 region has the DNA TGCGCCAGCAGCCGCTTAGAAAATACTAATGAAAAACTGTTTTTT. Protein sequence: CASSRLENTNEKLFF.